This is a list of T cell receptor beta chains from one sample in a study of blood T cells in healthy people across ages. TCRdb re-called the 5' RACE reads through MiXCR, storing one row per CDR3 protein. Of around 900,000 distinct CDR3 sequences listed, approximately 50% are singletons. The sample taken for sequencing was blood. The receptors originated from a woman aged 55-70 years in good health. Each CDR3 is given with its conserved first and last residue. The D gene is left open where the match is weak. Expanded clones are given a class, and other clones once, few, many or no size at all.

TRBD2	TRBV5-1	.	TRBJ2-1	CASSRLAGGGEQFF	TGCGCCAGCAGCAGACTAGCGGGGGGGGGTGAGCAGTTCTTC
.	TRBV7-2	.	TRBJ2-1	CASSFERVNEQFF	TGTGCCAGCAGCTTTGAAAGGGTTAATGAGCAGTTCTTC
.	TRBV2	.	TRBJ2-3	CASSEVSDTQYF	TGTGCCAGCAGTGAAGTGTCAGATACGCAGTATTTT
.	TRBV12-3/TRBV12-4	.	TRBJ2-1	CASSLANFGVQFF	TGTGCCAGCAGTTTAGCGAACTTCGGCGTGCAGTTCTTC
TRBD1	TRBV6-2/TRBV6-3	few	TRBJ2-7	CASSTGQAPYEQYF	TGTGCCAGCAGTACCGGACAGGCCCCCTACGAGCAGTACTTC
TRBD2	TRBV12-3/TRBV12-4	.	TRBJ2-3	CASSFGGRAGPQYF	TGTGCCAGCAGTTTTGGCGGGAGGGCCGGGCCGCAGTATTTT
.	TRBV29-1	.	TRBJ2-3	CSIRDSTDTQYF	TGCAGCATCCGGGACAGCACAGATACGCAGTATTTT
TRBD2	TRBV10-2	.	TRBJ2-3	CASLKGGRVRTDTQYF	TGCGCCAGCCTCAAGGGCGGGAGGGTTAGAACAGATACGCAGTATTTT
TRBD2	TRBV4-1	.	TRBJ2-5	CASSQDPPSGQETQYF	TGCGCCAGCAGCCAAGATCCACCTAGCGGCCAAGAGACCCAGTACTTC
TRBD1	TRBV11-2	.	TRBJ2-3	CASSLQGAQNTQYF	TGTGCCAGCAGCTTACAGGGGGCGCAAAATACGCAGTATTTT
.	TRBV27	few	TRBJ2-3	CASSSRVDTQYF	TGTGCCAGCAGCAGCAGGGTAGATACGCAGTATTTT
.	TRBV7-2	.	TRBJ2-7	CASSLATPLEQYF	TGTGCCAGCTCCCTTGCGACGCCGCTCGAGCAGTACTTC
.	TRBV28	.	TRBJ2-7	CASSFADSSGEQYF	TGTGCCAGCAGTTTTGCTGATTCCTCCGGCGAGCAGTACTTC
TRBD2	TRBV12-3/TRBV12-4	once	TRBJ2-1	CASSLYGVSGRVSYNEQFF	TGTGCCAGCAGTCTTTACGGCGTCAGCGGGAGGGTTTCCTACAATGAGCAGTTCTTC
TRBD2	TRBV12-3/TRBV12-4	.	TRBJ2-7	CASSSFGGVAYEQYF	TGTGCCAGCAGTTCCTTCGGGGGGGTTGCCTACGAGCAGTACTTC
.	TRBV27	.	TRBJ2-7	CASSGTGRASYEQYF	TGTGCCAGCAGCGGAACGGGCAGGGCTTCCTACGAGCAGTACTTC
.	TRBV28	.	TRBJ1-4	CATCGTDNEKLFF	TGTGCCACCTGCGGGACCGATAATGAAAAACTGTTTTTT
TRBD2	TRBV3-1	few	TRBJ2-7	CASSQEGVAGGPGYEQYF	TGTGCCAGCAGCCAAGAAGGGGTAGCGGGAGGGCCTGGGTACGAGCAGTACTTC
TRBD2	TRBV6-2/TRBV6-3	.	TRBJ2-1	CASRKLAGVNGQFF	TGTGCCAGCAGGAAGCTAGCGGGAGTCAATGGGCAGTTCTTC
.	TRBV13	.	TRBJ1-1	CASSRTGSGDTEAFF	TGTGCCAGCAGCCGGACCGGGTCTGGGGACACTGAAGCTTTCTTT
TRBD1	TRBV20-1	many	TRBJ2-7	CSARDRTGLSDEQYF	TGCAGTGCTAGAGATCGGACAGGGCTCTCAGACGAGCAGTACTTC
TRBD2	TRBV20-1	.	TRBJ2-6	CSTSAGLVSGANVLTF	TGCAGTACTAGCGCCGGACTCGTCTCTGGGGCCAACGTCCTGACTTTC
TRBD2	TRBV3-1	.	TRBJ2-3	CASSQGGSGSTDTQYF	TGTGCCAGCAGCCAAGGAGGTAGCGGGTCGACAGATACGCAGTATTTT